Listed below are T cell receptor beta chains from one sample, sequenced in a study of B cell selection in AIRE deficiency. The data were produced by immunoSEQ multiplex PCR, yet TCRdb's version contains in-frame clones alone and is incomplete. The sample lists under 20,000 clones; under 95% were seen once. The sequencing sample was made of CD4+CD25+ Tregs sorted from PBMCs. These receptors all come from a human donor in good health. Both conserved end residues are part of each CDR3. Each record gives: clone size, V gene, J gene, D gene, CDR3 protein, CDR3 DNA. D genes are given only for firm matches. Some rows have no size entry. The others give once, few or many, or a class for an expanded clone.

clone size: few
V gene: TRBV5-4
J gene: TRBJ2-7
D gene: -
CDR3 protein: CASSATGEQYF
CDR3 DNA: TGTGCCAGCAGCGCTACAGGGGAGCAGTACTTC

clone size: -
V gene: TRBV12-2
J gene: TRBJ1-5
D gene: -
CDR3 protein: CASRPNRGPNLGDLSNQPQHF
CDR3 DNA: TGTGCAAGTCGCCCAAACAGGGGACCAAACCTAGGTGACCTTAGCAATCAGCCCCAGCATTTT

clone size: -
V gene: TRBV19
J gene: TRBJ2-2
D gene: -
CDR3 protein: CASSIHGELFF
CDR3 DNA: TGTGCCAGTAGTATTCACGGGGAGCTGTTTTTT

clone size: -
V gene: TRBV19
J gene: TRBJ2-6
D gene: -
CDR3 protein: CASVDGGPGANVLTF
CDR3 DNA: TGTGCCAGTGTTGACGGGGGCCCTGGGGCCAACGTCCTGACTTTC

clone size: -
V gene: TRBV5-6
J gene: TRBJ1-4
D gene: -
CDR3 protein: CASSLVGSTNEKLFF
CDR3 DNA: TGTGCCAGCAGCTTGGTGGGAAGTACGAATGAAAAACTGTTTTTT

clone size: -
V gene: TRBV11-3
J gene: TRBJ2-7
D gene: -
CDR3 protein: CASSLNADFSYEQYF
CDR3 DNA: TGTGCCAGCAGCTTAAACGCGGACTTTTCCTACGAGCAGTACTTC

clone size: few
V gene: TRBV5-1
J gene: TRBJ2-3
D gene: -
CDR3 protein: CASSLGRGRTDTQYF
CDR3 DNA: TGCGCCAGCAGCTTGGGTCGGGGGCGCACAGATACGCAGTATTTT

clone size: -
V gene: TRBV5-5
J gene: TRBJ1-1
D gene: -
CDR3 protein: CASTLQEGAYTEAFF
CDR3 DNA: TGTGCCAGCACCCTACAGGAGGGCGCCTACACTGAAGCTTTCTTT

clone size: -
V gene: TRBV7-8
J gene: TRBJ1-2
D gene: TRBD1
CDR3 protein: CASTRTGDYGYTF
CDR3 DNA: TGTGCCAGCACCCGGACAGGGGACTATGGCTACACCTTC

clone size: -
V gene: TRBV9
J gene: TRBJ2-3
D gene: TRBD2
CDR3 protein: CASSGGPWPDTQYF
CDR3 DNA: TGTGCCAGTTCGGGAGGGCCTTGGCCAGATACGCAGTATTTT

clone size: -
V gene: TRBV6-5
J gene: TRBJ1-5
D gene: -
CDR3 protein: CASSISTVQWPQHF
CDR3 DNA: TGTGCCAGCAGTATCTCGACAGTCCAATGGCCCCAGCATTTT

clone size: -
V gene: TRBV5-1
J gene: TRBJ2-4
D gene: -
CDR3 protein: CASSLGLGLREKGNIQYF
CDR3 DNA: TGCGCCAGCAGCTTGGGCTTGGGGTTGAGGGAGAAGGGAAACATTCAGTACTTC

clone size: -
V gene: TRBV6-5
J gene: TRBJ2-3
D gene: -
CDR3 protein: CASSYSGTSTDTQYF
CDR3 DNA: TGTGCCAGCAGTTACTCAGGGACAAGCACAGATACGCAGTATTTT

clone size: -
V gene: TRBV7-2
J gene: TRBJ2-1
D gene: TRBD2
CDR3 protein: CASSSSGRIDEQFF
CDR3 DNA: TGTGCCAGCAGCTCTAGCGGGAGAATCGATGAGCAGTTCTTC

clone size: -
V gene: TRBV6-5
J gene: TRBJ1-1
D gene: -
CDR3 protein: CASLPNRDTEAFF
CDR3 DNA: TGTGCCAGCCTCCCAAACAGGGACACTGAAGCTTTCTTT